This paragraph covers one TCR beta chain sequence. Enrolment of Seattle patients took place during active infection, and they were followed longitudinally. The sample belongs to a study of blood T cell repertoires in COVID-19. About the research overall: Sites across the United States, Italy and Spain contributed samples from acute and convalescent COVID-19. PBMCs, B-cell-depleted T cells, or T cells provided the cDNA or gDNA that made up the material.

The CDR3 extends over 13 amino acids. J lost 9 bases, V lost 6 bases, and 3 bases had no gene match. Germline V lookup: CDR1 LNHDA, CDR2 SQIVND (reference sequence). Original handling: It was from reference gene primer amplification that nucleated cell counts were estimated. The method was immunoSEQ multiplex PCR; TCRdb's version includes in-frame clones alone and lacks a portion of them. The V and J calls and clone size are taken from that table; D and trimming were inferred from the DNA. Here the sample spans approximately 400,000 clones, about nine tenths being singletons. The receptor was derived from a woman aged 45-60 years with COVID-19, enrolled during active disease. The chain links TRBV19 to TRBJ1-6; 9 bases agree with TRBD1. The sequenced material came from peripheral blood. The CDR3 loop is CASSPGQGSPLHF. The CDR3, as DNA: TGTGCCAGTAGCCCGGGACAGGGTTCACCCCTCCACTTT.